The 26 T cell receptor beta chains below all came from one sample that was sequenced in a study of T-cell reconstitution after alpha-beta-depleted transplantation in children. Unique molecular identifiers were used in preparing the TCRbeta library. TCRdb reprocessed the PCR reads via MiXCR and lists one record per CDR3 protein. The data show about 600,000 distinct CDR3 sequences, roughly 23% seen once. The specimen comprised PBMCs, mostly from graft donor cells, sampled 360 days after TCRalphabeta/CD19-depleted stem cell transplant. The receptors here all came from a boy in the first two years of life who had a stem cell transplant for acute myeloid leukemia, so the T cells may come from the graft donor.

There are a few counts of this clonotype. The chain is built from TRBV29-1 and TRBJ2-3; D is undetermined. Germline V gene data show CDR1 as SQVTM and CDR2 as ANQGSEA. This CDR3 comprises 13 residues. The ends were cut back, 3 bases at V and 4 bases at J, with 11 bases in the middle. CDR3 residues: CSVEGRLADTQYF. CDR3 sequence (DNA): TGCAGCGTTGAGGGCAGGCTCGCAGATACGCAGTATTTT.

This clonotype was seen many times. The V gene is TRBV29-1, the J gene TRBJ2-3, with TRBD2 matching over 7 bases. The junction had 4 bases not matched to a gene; V was cut back by 5 bases and J by 2 bases. From germline, CDR1 is SQVTM and CDR2 ANQGSEA. CDR3 length: 13 amino acids. The CDR3 DNA reads TGCAGCGTTCAAGGGGACTACACAGATACGCAGTATTTT. It translates to CSVQGDYTDTQYF.

Many counts were recorded for this clonotype. V and J are TRBV20-1 and TRBJ2-2; 10 bases agree with TRBD2. The germline gives CDR1 DFQATT, CDR2 SNEGSKA (reference sequence). V lost 0 bases and J lost 8; bases outside the gene matches: 12. The CDR3 has 17 amino acids. CDR3: CSARDPAGGRKEGELFF. The CDR3 DNA reads TGCAGTGCTAGAGATCCAGCGGGGGGGCGAAAGGAAGGGGAGCTGTTTTTT.

This clonotype was counted only a few times. The chain joins TRBV5-1 to TRBJ1-2, with 9 bases matching TRBD1. The junction had 7 bases not matched to a gene; V was cut back by 5 bases and J by 8 bases. In germline, CDR1 is SGHRS, CDR2 YFSETQ. The CDR3 is 13 amino acids. The CDR3 coding sequence is TGCGCCAGCAGAACCGGGACAGGGAACGGCTACACCTTC. Amino acids: CASRTGTGNGYTF.

This rearrangement joins TRBV3-1 to TRBJ2-1; D gene unclear. The V gene lost 1 base and the J gene lost 0 bases, with 16 bases spanning the gap. Per germline, CDR1 LGHDT and CDR2 YNNKEL (reference sequence). This CDR3 is built from 18 residues. CDR3 protein: CASSQVFGRRSSYNEQFF. The CDR3 DNA reads as TGTGCCAGCAGCCAAGTATTCGGGCGGCGGAGCTCCTACAATGAGCAGTTCTTC.

The rearrangement uses TRBV7-8 and TRBJ2-3; D is possibly TRBD1 or TRBD2 (6 bases each). In germline, CDR1 is SGHVS, CDR2 FQNEAQ. V lost 8 bases and J 0 bases, leaving 21 bases between the germline ends. CDR3 size: 17 residues. The DNA of the CDR3 is TGTGCCAGCCTCGACTCAAGGAGGGGGGCTAGCACAGATACGCAGTATTTT. As protein: CASLDSRRGASTDTQYF.

J is TRBJ2-1 and V is TRBV7-2; TRBD1 might be the D (6 bases). The CDR3 runs to 17 residues. Germline lookup yields CDR1 SGHTA and CDR2 FQGNSA. Trimming shortened V by 2 bases and J by 0 bases, and 14 bases separated the two germline ends. The CDR3 loop reads CASSLPGAAVSYNEQFF. DNA of the CDR3: TGTGCCAGCAGCTTACCAGGGGCGGCGGTCTCCTACAATGAGCAGTTCTTC.

This clonotype has a count of ten or more. The chain joins TRBV5-1 to TRBJ2-3, with D unresolved. The V and J ends lost 2 bases and 4 bases respectively, with 8 bases between them. This CDR3 comprises 13 residues. CDR1 is SGHRS, CDR2 YFSETQ, per germline. CDR3 DNA: TGCGCCAGCAGCTTCACCGAGGCAGATACGCAGTATTTT. Its protein product is CASSFTEADTQYF.

In this sample, this clonotype turned up a few times. The chain recombines TRBV4-3 with TRBJ2-1; possibly TRBD1 for D (6 bases). V lost 1 base and J lost 8, with 12 bases in between. Germline CDR1 LGHNA, CDR2 YSLEER. The CDR3 runs 14 residues. The CDR3: CASSQGSPGDEQFF. The CDR3 DNA sequence: TGCGCCAGCAGCCAAGGTTCCCCAGGGGATGAGCAGTTCTTC.

J is TRBJ2-1 and V is TRBV15, with 15 bases matching TRBD2. V dropped 2 bases and J dropped 5; count of bases not matched to a gene: 7. The CDR3 sequence is 18 residues long. Per germline, CDR1 LNHNV and CDR2 YYDKDF (reference sequence). The CDR3 sequence: CATSRPQGLAGGNNEQFF. For the CDR3, the DNA is TGTGCCACCAGCAGACCCCAAGGACTAGCGGGGGGGAACAATGAGCAGTTCTTC.

As concerns this clonotype: One end of the junction fails to match germline, which may point to a read error. The chain uses TRBV5-1 and TRBJ1-2, with 7 bases that match TRBD1. This CDR3 contains 11 residues. The germline gives CDR1 SGHRS, CDR2 YFSETQ. CDR3 in amino acids: CASSSDREAAF. As DNA, the CDR3 is TGCGCCAGCAGCTCCGACAGGGAAGCAGCCTTC.

Of note for this clonotype: A much bigger clone sits one base away, suggesting this may be a read error. The genes are TRBV28 and TRBJ2-1, with D possibly matching TRBD1 (5 bases). CDR3 length equals 11 residues. Germline assignment: CDR1 MDHEN and CDR2 SYDVKM. In nucleotides, the CDR3 is TGTTCCAGCAGGGAAAACAATGAGCAGTTCTTC. The encoded protein is CSSRENNEQFF.

The chain combines TRBV29-1 with TRBJ2-5; D may correspond to TRBD1 or TRBD2 (5 bases each). The CDR3 runs to 11 residues. Germline CDR1 SQVTM, CDR2 ANQGSEA. V shed 7 bases and J shed 1 base, with 7 bases lying between them. The CDR3 nucleotides read TGCAGCGGGGACGGCCAAGAGACCCAGTACTTC. Translated: CSGDGQETQYF. The whole variable domain, filled in from reference TRBV29-1 and TRBJ2-5, reads SAVISQKPSRDICQRGTSLTIQCQVDSQVTMMFWYRQQPGQSLTLIATANQGSEATYESGFVIDKFPISRPNLTFSTLTVSNMSPEDSSIYLCSGDGQETQYFGPGTRLLVL.

This clonotype was observed a handful of times. The CDR3 spells CASSRFSGPQETQYF. In DNA, the CDR3 is TGTGCCAGCAGCCGGTTTAGCGGCCCCCAAGAGACCCAGTACTTC. V gene TRBV6-5 combines with J gene TRBJ2-5; possibly TRBD2 for D (6 bases). The CDR3 spans 15 residues. CDR1 and CDR2 from the germline V gene are MNHEY and SVGAGI. V was pared by 6 bases and J by 1 base, with 15 bases between.

The table lists this clonotype with a few counts. The CDR3 protein is CASSRTGIYNEQFF. In DNA, the CDR3 is TGTGCCAGCAGCCGGACAGGGATCTACAATGAGCAGTTCTTC. The chain employs TRBV7-2 and TRBJ2-1; 8 nucleotides agree with TRBD1. Trimming removed 5 bases from V and 3 bases from J; junction bases left unmatched: 3. In germline, CDR1 is SGHTA, CDR2 FQGNSA. There are 14 residues in the CDR3.

This clonotype was seen ten or more times. V gene TRBV15 combines with J gene TRBJ2-3, with D perhaps TRBD1 (5 bases). The CDR3 runs 15 residues. Trimming took off 2 bases at V and 2 bases at J, with 11 bases between the two ends. The germline V gene encodes CDR1 LNHNV and CDR2 YYDKDF (reference sequence). Here the CDR3 reads CATSRKDTFTDTQYF. The CDR3 coding sequence is TGTGCCACCAGCAGAAAGGACACTTTCACAGATACGCAGTATTTT. The whole variable domain, filled in from reference TRBV15 and TRBJ2-3, reads DAMVIQNPRYQVTQFGKPVTLSCSQTLNHNVMYWYQQKSSQAPKLLFHYYDKDFNNEADTPDNFQSRRPNTSFCFLDIRSPGLGDTAMYLCATSRKDTFTDTQYFGPGTRLTVL.

The chain links TRBV6-5 to TRBJ2-3; 9 nucleotides align to TRBD2. The J segment lost 0 bases and the V segment lost 2 bases, leaving 3 bases of the junction unmatched. The CDR3 covers 16 residues. Germline CDR1 and CDR2: MNHEY and SVGAGI. The CDR3 here is CASSYGTSSSTDTQYF. As DNA, the CDR3 is TGTGCCAGCAGTTACGGGACTAGCTCAAGCACAGATACGCAGTATTTT.

The chain has TRBV18 and TRBJ1-1; D remains unclear. Trimming took off 6 bases at V and 5 bases at J, with 19 bases between the two ends. Germline V gene data show CDR1 as KGHSH and CDR2 as LQKENI. The CDR3 is made up of 15 amino acids. The CDR3 DNA reads as TGTGCCAGCTCGCCTCCCTCCATCCTGGGGACTGAAGCTTTCTTT. This codes for CASSPPSILGTEAFF.

A remark on this clonotype: One end of the junction is discordant with germline, which a read error may explain. The rearrangement uses TRBV30 and TRBJ1-2; D might be TRBD1 (5 bases). The CDR3 has 11 residues. Germline CDR1 and CDR2: GTSNPN and SVGIG (reference sequence). The CDR3 region is CAWSISRGEHF. DNA of the CDR3: TGTGCCTGGAGTATCTCGAGGGGTGAACACTTC.

This chain connects TRBV11-2 to TRBJ2-1; no firm D call. Per the germline V gene, CDR1 is SGHAT and CDR2 is FQNNGV. V was shortened by 6 bases and J by 3 bases, with 18 bases between the two germline ends. The CDR3 runs 16 residues. CDR3 in amino acids: CASRVRRNFLYNEQFF. The CDR3 DNA sequence: TGTGCCAGCAGGGTTCGGCGGAACTTCCTCTACAATGAGCAGTTCTTC.

This clonotype was seen at least ten times. The chain employs TRBV6-2 or TRBV6-3 and TRBJ2-5; D is unresolved. The V end lost 0 bases, the J end lost 5 bases, and 16 bases lay between the germline ends. This CDR3 has 16 residues. The germline V gene has CDR1 MNHEY and CDR2 SVGEGT. CDR3 bases: TGTGCCAGCAGTTACTCGCGGCCTAGAGACGCGGAGACCCAGTACTTC. Protein: CASSYSRPRDAETQYF.

This clonotype is a singleton in its sample. The chain joins TRBV12-3 or TRBV12-4 to TRBJ2-5; 10 bases match TRBD1. The CDR3 extends over 16 amino acids. V gave up 6 bases and J gave up 4 bases; unmatched junction bases: 11. The CDR3 sequence is CASSPTGQGGGETQYF. Written as DNA, the CDR3 is TGTGCCAGCAGCCCCACCGGACAGGGGGGGGGAGAGACCCAGTACTTC.

This clonotype was seen repeatedly, ten times or more. The chain carries TRBV20-1 and TRBJ2-2; D is possibly TRBD2 (7 bases). V lost 1 base and J 3 bases, leaving 12 bases between the germline ends. The germline V gene has CDR1 DFQATT and CDR2 SNEGSKA (reference sequence). The CDR3 consists of 15 residues. CDR3 sequence: CSARVRGAHTGELFF. The CDR3 DNA reads as TGCAGTGCTAGAGTACGGGGGGCCCACACCGGGGAGCTGTTTTTT.

The CDR3 sequence: CASSLGPGGVVTDTQYF. CDR3 in DNA: TGTGCCAGCAGCTTAGGTCCGGGGGGGGTTGTCACAGATACGCAGTATTTT. The rearrangement joins TRBV11-2 to TRBJ2-3, with TRBD2 identical over 8 bases. The CDR3 spans 17 residues. Germline V gives CDR1 SGHAT, CDR2 FQNNGV. After removal of 1 base from V and 2 bases from J, the junction contained 8 bases not matched to a gene. Supplemented by reference TRBV11-2 and TRBJ2-3, the full variable domain reads EAGVAQSPRYKIIEKRQSVAFWCNPISGHATLYWYQQILGQGPKLLIQFQNNGVVDDSQLPKDRFSAERLKGVDSTLKIQPAKLEDSAVYLCASSLGPGGVVTDTQYFGPGTRLTVL.

This clonotype was counted at least ten times. The chain has TRBV9 and TRBJ2-2; 7 bases align to TRBD2. The CDR3 runs 14 residues. The V segment lost 0 bases and the J segment 5 bases; nucleotides outside the gene matches: 1. CDR1 and CDR2 (germline): SGDLS, YYNGEE. CDR3 nucleotide sequence: TGTGCCAGCAGCGTAGTCGGGGGGACCGGGGAGCTGTTTTTT. Translation gives CASSVVGGTGELFF. Full variable domain (rest looked up from reference TRBV9 and TRBJ2-2): DSGVTQTPKHLITATGQRVTLRCSPRSGDLSVYWYQQSLDQGLQFLIQYYNGEERAKGNILERFSAQQFPDLHSELNLSSLELGDSALYFCASSVVGGTGELFFGEGSRLTVL.

This rearrangement joins TRBV5-5 to TRBJ1-1, with D unclear. With 1 base removed from V and 7 bases from J, the gap between germline ends came to 14 bases. The CDR3 is 14 residues long. From germline, CDR1 is SGHKS and CDR2 YYEKEE (reference sequence). CDR3 residues: CASSLHGVNYEAFF. Here the CDR3 DNA reads TGTGCCAGCAGCTTGCATGGTGTGAACTATGAAGCTTTCTTT.